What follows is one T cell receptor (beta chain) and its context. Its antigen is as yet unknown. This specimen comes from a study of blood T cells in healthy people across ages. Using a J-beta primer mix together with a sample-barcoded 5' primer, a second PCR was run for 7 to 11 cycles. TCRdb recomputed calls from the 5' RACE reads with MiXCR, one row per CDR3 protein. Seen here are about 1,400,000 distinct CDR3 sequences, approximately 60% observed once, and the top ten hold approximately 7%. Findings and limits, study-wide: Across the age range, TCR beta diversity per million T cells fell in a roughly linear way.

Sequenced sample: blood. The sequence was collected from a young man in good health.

CDR3 loop: CSAREVAKNIQYF. The CDR3 coding sequence is TGCAGTGCTAGGGAGGTGGCCAAAAACATTCAGTACTTC. The rearrangement links TRBV20-1 to TRBJ2-4; D might be TRBD2 (5 bases). The CDR3 contains 13 residues. V was shortened by 3 bases and J by 1 base, with 7 bases between the two germline ends. Germline lookup yields CDR1 DFQATT and CDR2 SNEGSKA (reference sequence).